One and the same sample provided the 28 T cell receptor beta chains below, sequenced in a study of radiotherapy plus CTLA-4 blockade in lung cancer. The repertoire was sequenced with immunoSEQ multiplex PCR; TCRdb's copy has only in-frame clones and lacks some. The table records under 45,000 clones, more than 70% of them present only once. Sequences were derived from peripheral blood, sampled from a patient treated with radiotherapy plus ipilimumab. These receptors all come from a human donor with non-small cell lung cancer that progressed on radiotherapy plus ipilimumab.

This clone was recorded a few times. The gene calls are TRBV7-6 and TRBJ2-7; D is possibly TRBD2 (6 bases). Trimming took 5 bases from V and 4 from J, leaving 15 bases between them. This CDR3 region has 14 residues. From germline, CDR1 is SGHVS and CDR2 FNYEAQ. The DNA of the CDR3 is TGTGCCAGCAGCCCAGCCTTAGGAGGGTACGAGCAGTACTTC. Protein sequence: CASSPALGGYEQYF.

V and J are TRBV5-4 and TRBJ2-5; TRBD2 agrees at 12 bases. CDR3 length equals 16 residues. Trimming took 4 bases from V and 4 from J; bases not matched to a gene: 8. Germline CDR1 SGHNT, CDR2 YYREEE (reference sequence). CDR3 in amino acids: CASSLRLAGDGETQYF. CDR3 coding DNA: TGTGCCAGCAGCCTTAGACTAGCGGGGGATGGAGAGACCCAGTACTTC.

The chain links TRBV5-1 to TRBJ2-1; D may be TRBD2 (6 bases). This CDR3 is 15 amino acids long. Trimming removed 4 bases at V and 9 bases at J, with 20 bases between. Looked up from germline, CDR1 is SGHRS and CDR2 is YFSETQ. DNA of the CDR3: TGCGCCAGCAGCAAAACCGGGGGTCGAGCGGGTGAGCAGTTCTTC. It translates to CASSKTGGRAGEQFF.

The chain is built from TRBV27 and TRBJ2-7, with 9 bases lining up with TRBD2. The CDR3 is 15 residues long. With V trimmed by 4 bases and J by 7 bases, 11 bases remained unmatched. In germline, CDR1 is MNHEY, CDR2 SMNVEV (reference sequence). The CDR3 protein is CASSSASGAPREQYF. Here the CDR3 DNA reads TGTGCCAGCAGTTCGGCTAGCGGGGCACCTAGGGAGCAGTACTTC.

This rearrangement joins TRBV7-3 to TRBJ1-5; tentatively, D is TRBD1 (5 bases). Trimming took off 0 bases at V and 2 bases at J, with 8 bases between the two ends. CDR3 length: 15 residues. In germline, CDR1 is SGHTA, CDR2 FQGTGA. The CDR3 loop reads CASSLTGEGNQPQHF. CDR3 in DNA: TGTGCCAGCAGCTTAACGGGGGAGGGCAATCAGCCCCAGCATTTT.

V gene TRBV5-5 combines with J gene TRBJ1-2; the D is unclear. Germline values: CDR1 SGHKS, CDR2 YYEKEE (reference sequence). The CDR3 runs to 14 residues. V was trimmed by 4 bases and J by 7 bases, leaving 17 bases between them. CDR3 DNA sequence: TGTGCCAGCAGCAACTCCGGGTCCAAGGTTGGCTACACCTTC. The encoded protein is CASSNSGSKVGYTF.

The rearrangement uses TRBV6-6 and TRBJ1-2, with a weak D call TRBD1 (6 bases). Germline CDR1 reads MNHNY; CDR2 reads SVGAGI (reference sequence). The CDR3 runs 14 residues. The V end lost 6 bases, the J end lost 6 bases, and 17 bases lay between the germline ends. Written as DNA, the CDR3 is TGTGCCAGCAGGGACAACACAGGGTTGGATGGCTACACCTTC. Protein sequence: CASRDNTGLDGYTF.

The rearrangement uses TRBV2 and TRBJ2-5; D is ambiguous. This CDR3 is 13 amino acids long. Germline CDR1 and CDR2: SNHLY and FYNNEI. The V and J ends lost 4 bases and 2 bases respectively, with 8 bases between them. CDR3 DNA sequence: TGTGCCAGCAGTGCTATGACACAAGAGACCCAGTACTTC. Translation gives CASSAMTQETQYF.

The gene calls are TRBV12-1 and TRBJ1-1; the table's TRBD1 call for D was not verified on the DNA. TRBV12-1 represents a pseudogene. The CDR3 extends over 18 amino acids. CDR3 in amino acids: CASSFAAVTGGRDTEAFF. The DNA for the CDR3 is TGTGCCAGCAGCTTTGCCGCCGTGACAGGGGGTAGGGACACTGAAGCTTTCTTT.

The V and J genes are TRBV5-1 and TRBJ2-5; TRBD1 aligns across 9 bases. The CDR3 covers 14 residues. Germline V gene data show CDR1 as SGHRS and CDR2 as YFSETQ. After removal of 4 bases from V and 3 bases from J, the junction contained 4 bases not matched to a gene. CDR3 DNA sequence: TGCGCCAGCAGCAGGGACAGGGATAAAGAGACCCAGTACTTC. Translation: CASSRDRDKETQYF.

This chain's CDR3 is CASSPEQETNSPLHF. The CDR3 DNA follows: TGTGCCAGCTCGCCCGAACAGGAAACGAATTCACCCCTCCACTTT. The chain uses TRBV18 and TRBJ1-6, with D tentatively TRBD1 (5 bases). The V end was cut by 6 bases, the J end by 7 bases, with 16 bases between. There are 15 residues in the CDR3. Germline CDR1 and CDR2: KGHSH and LQKENI.

The chain has TRBV11-2 and TRBJ2-5; the match to TRBD2 covers 7 bases. V gave up 1 base and J gave up 5 bases; unmatched junction bases: 7. This CDR3 is 15 amino acids long. In germline, CDR1 is SGHAT, CDR2 FQNNGV. CDR3 loop: CASSLGGLPGETQYF. CDR3 coding DNA: TGTGCCAGCAGCTTAGGGGGACTACCCGGGGAGACCCAGTACTTC.

This chain links TRBV5-1 with TRBJ2-3, with 13 bases identical to TRBD2. Germline loops: CDR1 SGHRS, CDR2 YFSETQ. This CDR3 spans 16 amino acids. The trim removed 0 bases at V and 3 bases at J, leaving 1 base unmatched. This CDR3 reads CASSLGLAGGTDTQYF. CDR3 nucleotide sequence: TGCGCCAGCAGCTTGGGACTAGCGGGGGGAACAGATACGCAGTATTTT.

This chain uses TRBV5-6 with TRBJ1-6, with a weak D call TRBD1 (5 bases). The CDR3 consists of 14 residues. Trimming pared 0 bases from V and 9 bases from J, leaving 10 bases between. Germline CDR1 and CDR2: SGHDT and YYEEEE. The CDR3 is CASSLEGFGSPLHF. CDR3 coding DNA: TGTGCCAGCAGCTTGGAGGGGTTTGGTTCACCCCTCCACTTT.

The J gene is TRBJ1-1, the V gene TRBV7-9; D remains unclear. The CDR3 has 13 amino acids. V shed 10 bases and J shed 0 bases, with 12 bases lying between them. Germline CDR1 and CDR2: SEHNR and FQNEAQ (reference sequence). The chain's CDR3 is CAIPTPMNTEAFF. For the CDR3, the DNA is TGTGCCATCCCTACGCCGATGAACACTGAAGCTTTCTTT.

The chain couples TRBV5-4 to TRBJ1-2; D is unclear. Per germline, CDR1 SGHNT and CDR2 YYREEE (reference sequence). This CDR3 spans 15 amino acids. Trimming removed 1 base from V and 2 bases from J, with 12 bases in between. The CDR3 region has the DNA TGTGCCAGCAGCTTGATGATAGGAGGGAACTATGGCTACACCTTC. Its protein product is CASSLMIGGNYGYTF.

This clone was seen only a few times. The chain carries TRBV7-9 and TRBJ2-7, with no clear D. The CDR3 is 14 amino acids. Germline V CDR1 and CDR2: SEHNR, FQNEAQ (reference sequence). V lost 3 bases and J 0 bases, leaving 9 bases between the germline ends. The CDR3 protein is CASSLRIYSYEQYF. CDR3 bases: TGTGCCAGCAGCTTGAGGATTTACTCCTACGAGCAGTACTTC.

The rearrangement joins TRBV11-2 to TRBJ2-2, with 7 bases that match TRBD2. Per the germline V gene, CDR1 is SGHAT and CDR2 is FQNNGV. The V segment lost 4 bases and the J segment 6 bases; nucleotides outside the gene matches: 11. This CDR3 spans 16 amino acids. CDR3 region: CASSWPRTSSPGELFF. CDR3 DNA: TGTGCCAGCAGCTGGCCGCGGACTAGTTCCCCCGGGGAGCTGTTTTTT.

This clone occurred a few times. The chain carries TRBV10-2 and TRBJ1-5; D ambiguous. This CDR3 spans 14 amino acids. With 5 bases removed from V and 0 bases from J, the gap between germline ends came to 8 bases. Germline loops: CDR1 WSHSY, CDR2 SAAADI. The DNA of the CDR3 is TGCGCCAGCAGTCAGACGGGTAGCAATCAGCCCCAGCATTTT. Residues: CASSQTGSNQPQHF.

The chain recombines TRBV5-1 with TRBJ1-2; the D gene is possibly TRBD1 (5 bases). CDR1 and CDR2 from the germline V gene are SGHRS and YFSETQ. Trimming took off 0 bases at V and 2 bases at J, with 5 bases between the two ends. This CDR3 contains 13 residues. CDR3: CASSLAGNYGYTF. The CDR3 coding sequence is TGCGCCAGCAGCTTGGCAGGGAACTATGGCTACACCTTC. Drawing the rest from reference TRBV5-1 and TRBJ1-2, the complete variable domain is KAGVTQTPRYLIKTRGQQVTLSCSPISGHRSVSWYQQTPGQGLQFLFEYFSETQRNKGNFPGRFSGRQFSNSRSEMNVSTLELGDSALYLCASSLAGNYGYTFGSGTRLTVV.

The genes are TRBV28 and TRBJ1-2; D is undetermined. The V gene lost 5 bases and the J gene lost 8 bases, with 21 bases spanning the gap. This CDR3 region has 15 residues. Germline CDR1 reads MDHEN; CDR2 reads SYDVKM. CDR3 DNA sequence: TGTGCCAGCAGTCCACCTATGGGCCAGCCGGGGGGCTACACCTTC. Protein sequence: CASSPPMGQPGGYTF.

The chain combines TRBV19 with TRBJ1-5; D may be TRBD1 (5 bases). Trimming stripped 1 base from V and 2 bases from J, with 12 bases between. Per the germline V gene, CDR1 is LNHDA and CDR2 is SQIVND (reference sequence). This CDR3 contains 16 residues. The CDR3 here is CASSIGPAGGNQPQHF. The CDR3 bases are TGTGCCAGTAGTATAGGACCGGCGGGGGGCAATCAGCCCCAGCATTTT.

The table lists this clone with a few counts. V is TRBV5-1 and J is TRBJ2-1; TRBD2 agrees at 7 bases. This CDR3 contains 16 residues. Germline V lookup: CDR1 SGHRS, CDR2 YFSETQ. Trimming cost V 0 bases and J 6 bases; bases outside gene matches: 9. The CDR3 protein is CASSLVGQRGSNEQFF. CDR3 in DNA: TGCGCCAGCAGCTTGGTCGGCCAGCGGGGATCCAATGAGCAGTTCTTC. The whole variable domain, filled in from reference TRBV5-1 and TRBJ2-1, reads KAGVTQTPRYLIKTRGQQVTLSCSPISGHRSVSWYQQTPGQGLQFLFEYFSETQRNKGNFPGRFSGRQFSNSRSEMNVSTLELGDSALYLCASSLVGQRGSNEQFFGPGTRLTVL.

This clone has a handful of counts. This chain links TRBV6-5 with TRBJ1-2; D is ambiguous. Germline CDR1 is MNHEY and CDR2 is SVGAGI. The CDR3 runs to 11 residues. Trimming cost V 2 bases and J 13 bases, with 11 bases left between them. The CDR3 region has the DNA TGTGCCAGCAGTTACGATACGGGGTTCACCTTC. Encoded protein: CASSYDTGFTF.

The V call is TRBV4-3, the J call TRBJ1-3; no clear D. V gave up 0 bases and J gave up 4 bases, with 4 bases separating them. Germline CDR1 LGHNA, CDR2 YSLEER. The CDR3 is 13 amino acids. This CDR3 is CASSQDQGNTIYF. The CDR3 DNA reads as TGCGCCAGCAGCCAAGATCAGGGAAACACCATATATTTT.

Concerning this clone itself: Germline is not matched at one junction end, which may reflect a read error. This chain uses TRBV7-7 with TRBJ2-1, with TRBD2 matching over 8 bases. The CDR3 consists of 16 residues. CDR1 is SSHAT and CDR2 is FNYEAQ in the germline V gene (reference sequence). CDR3 sequence reads: CASSPLSGGGGNEQFF. The CDR3 bases are TGTGCTAGCAGTCCCCTCTCCGGGGGGGGCGGCAATGAGCAGTTCTTC.

This clone was seen more than once but under ten times. The V call is TRBV6-5, the J call TRBJ1-2; 9 positions match TRBD1. The V and J ends lost 5 bases and 8 bases, in that order; junction bases with no gene match: 3. The CDR3 consists of 12 residues. Looked up from germline, CDR1 is MNHEY and CDR2 is SVGAGI. CDR3 residues: CASSRTGEGYTF. The CDR3 bases are TGTGCCAGCAGTCGGACAGGGGAGGGCTACACCTTC.

The V and J genes are TRBV6-5 and TRBJ1-1, with D possibly matching TRBD1 (5 bases). This CDR3 spans 14 amino acids. Trimming took 8 bases from V and 9 from J, leaving 22 bases between them. CDR1 MNHEY and CDR2 SVGAGI come from the germline V gene. The CDR3 is CASFSPREKGQAFF. In nucleotides, the CDR3 is TGTGCCAGCTTTTCACCCCGGGAGAAGGGGCAAGCTTTCTTT.